The 7 T cell receptor beta chains in this list originate from one sample, sequenced in a study of lymphopenia after photon versus proton radiotherapy. Here immunoSEQ multiplex PCR was the method, and the copy in TCRdb shows in-frame clones only, minus some. This table holds 70,000 or so clones, around 92% found once. This specimen was peripheral blood, taken from a patient treated with photon-based radiotherapy. The source is a woman between 35 and 50 years old with cholangiocarcinoma.

The rearrangement joins TRBV6-1 to TRBJ2-3, with D possibly called TRBD1 or TRBD2 (5 bases each). Trimming pared 4 bases from V and 0 bases from J, leaving 14 bases between. Germline CDR1 is MNHNS and CDR2 is SASEGT. The CDR3 loop spans 16 amino acids. CDR3 amino acids: CASSVIGAPSTDTQYF. For the CDR3, the DNA is TGTGCCAGCAGTGTCATCGGGGCCCCTAGCACAGATACGCAGTATTTT.

The chain recombines TRBV5-6 with TRBJ2-7; D unclear. Trimming stripped 1 base from V and 0 bases from J, with 11 bases between. This CDR3 contains 15 residues. CDR1 is SGHDT, CDR2 YYEEEE, per germline. In nucleotides, the CDR3 is TGTGCCAGCAGCTTGTTAGGAGTGCCCTCCTACGAGCAGTACTTC. Its protein product is CASSLLGVPSYEQYF.

The count of this clone is one. V and J are TRBV10-2 and TRBJ1-2; TRBD1 matches at 7 bases. The V and J ends lost 3 bases and 0 bases, in that order; junction bases with no gene match: 10. The CDR3 totals 17 residues. Germline V lookup: CDR1 WSHSY, CDR2 SAAADI. DNA of the CDR3: TGCGCCAGCAGTGATAGGGACAGACGATCGACTAACTATGGCTACACCTTC. Protein sequence: CASSDRDRRSTNYGYTF.

The chain combines TRBV7-2 with TRBJ2-7; D might be TRBD2 (6 bases). Trimming stripped 2 bases from V and 2 bases from J, with 16 bases between. CDR3 size: 16 residues. Germline CDR1 reads SGHTA; CDR2 reads FQGNSA. CDR3 amino acids: CASSLSGVKVTYEQYF. CDR3 sequence (DNA): TGTGCCAGCAGCTTATCGGGGGTCAAGGTTACCTACGAGCAGTACTTC.

The chain links TRBV30 to TRBJ2-7; D call uncertain. Germline assignment: CDR1 GTSNPN and CDR2 SVGIG (reference sequence). V lost 0 bases to trimming and J lost 1 base, with 7 bases between them. This CDR3 has 13 amino acids. CDR3 protein: CAWSVGPSYEQYF. The CDR3 coding sequence is TGTGCCTGGAGTGTAGGTCCTTCCTACGAGCAGTACTTC.

J is TRBJ2-7 and V is TRBV27, with TRBD2 identical over 12 bases. The germline V gene has CDR1 MNHEY and CDR2 SMNVEV (reference sequence). The ends lost 2 bases at V and 4 bases at J; junction bases unmatched: 3. The CDR3 is 15 amino acids. CDR3 loop: CASSLGLAGTYEQYF. In nucleotides, the CDR3 is TGTGCCAGCAGTTTAGGACTAGCGGGGACTTACGAGCAGTACTTC.

The rearrangement joins TRBV5-4 to TRBJ2-1; 14 nucleotides agree with TRBD2. This CDR3 spans 17 amino acids. From germline, CDR1 is SGHNT and CDR2 YYREEE (reference sequence). V shed 3 bases, J shed 6 bases, and the junction held 8 bases outside the gene matches. The CDR3 region has the DNA TGTGCCAGCAGCTATGAGACTAGCGGGGGGGCGGGCAATGAGCAGTTCTTC. Its protein product is CASSYETSGGAGNEQFF.